A selection of T cell receptor beta chains follows, all from one sample in a study of regulatory T cells. Profiled with immunoSEQ multiplex PCR; TCRdb holds only in-frame clones, not every one. The sample has some 17,000 clones; approximately 92% are singletons. Sequencing was done on a sample of CD8+ T cells sorted from blood. All receptors derive from a person between 18 and 35 years old with CD3G deficiency. CDR3s include the opening cysteine and the closing phenylalanine or tryptophan. Each record gives: D gene, J gene, clone size, V gene, CDR3 protein, CDR3 DNA. D genes are given only for firm matches. Only some rows state a clone size, as once, few, many or a class for expanded clones.

D: -
J: TRBJ1-3
size: -
V: TRBV6-6
CDR3: CASSSRGSSGNTIYF
DNA: TGTGCCAGCAGTTCCCGCGGCAGCTCTGGAAACACCATATATTTT

D: TRBD1
J: TRBJ2-7
size: -
V: TRBV9
CDR3: CASSVGQGGRVEQYF
DNA: TGTGCCAGCAGCGTAGGACAGGGCGGCCGTGTCGAGCAGTACTTC

D: TRBD1
J: TRBJ2-1
size: -
V: TRBV19
CDR3: CASSLTGLNEQFF
DNA: TGTGCCAGTAGCCTGACAGGGTTGAATGAGCAGTTCTTC

D: -
J: TRBJ1-5
size: -
V: TRBV6-1
CDR3: CASSRRGGENQPQHF
DNA: TGTGCCAGCAGTCGGAGGGGGGGGGAGAATCAGCCCCAGCATTTT

D: TRBD1
J: TRBJ1-2
size: -
V: TRBV19
CDR3: CASSIVAGGDYGYTF
DNA: TGTGCCAGTAGTATCGTGGCAGGGGGTGACTATGGCTACACCTTC

D: -
J: TRBJ1-2
size: -
V: TRBV6-5
CDR3: CASSDSLTNYGYTF
DNA: TGTGCCAGCAGTGACAGCCTAACAAACTATGGCTACACCTTC

D: TRBD2
J: TRBJ2-1
size: few
V: TRBV27
CDR3: CASSLHGEGSEQFF
DNA: TGTGCCAGCAGTTTACACGGGGAGGGGAGTGAGCAGTTCTTC

D: -
J: TRBJ1-4
size: -
V: TRBV6-6
CDR3: CASSSHPRTEKLFF
DNA: TGTGCCAGCAGTTCCCACCCCAGGACGGAAAAACTGTTTTTT

D: -
J: TRBJ2-1
size: -
V: TRBV28
CDR3: CASSLRGPWNEQFF
DNA: TGTGCCAGCAGTTTGAGGGGACCTTGGAATGAGCAGTTCTTC

D: TRBD2
J: TRBJ2-1
size: -
V: TRBV28
CDR3: CASSSSGRANNEQFF
DNA: TGTGCCAGCAGTTCTAGCGGGAGGGCCAATAATGAGCAGTTCTTC

D: -
J: TRBJ1-6
size: -
V: TRBV7-8
CDR3: CASSPAIRLNSPLHF
DNA: TGTGCCAGCAGCCCAGCGATCAGACTGAATTCACCCCTCCACTTT

D: -
J: TRBJ2-3
size: -
V: TRBV7-6
CDR3: CASSLAGPTDTQYF
DNA: TGTGCCAGCAGCTTAGCCGGCCCCACAGATACGCAGTATTTT

D: -
J: TRBJ2-5
size: -
V: TRBV30
CDR3: CACGSGPLQETQYF
DNA: TGTGCCTGTGGGTCTGGCCCGCTACAAGAGACCCAGTACTTC

D: -
J: TRBJ1-6
size: once
V: TRBV9
CDR3: CASSVKSWGSPLHF
DNA: TGTGCCAGCAGCGTAAAATCTTGGGGGTCCCCCCTCCACTTT

D: TRBD2
J: TRBJ2-5
size: -
V: TRBV7-6
CDR3: CASSPWAGVVETQYF
DNA: TGTGCCAGCAGTCCCTGGGCGGGGGTCGTAGAGACCCAGTACTTC

D: TRBD1
J: TRBJ1-5
size: -
V: TRBV5-8
CDR3: CASSRGQERTQPQHF
DNA: TGTGCCAGCAGTCGCGGACAGGAAAGAACACAGCCCCAGCATTTT

D: TRBD1
J: TRBJ1-1
size: -
V: TRBV10-2
CDR3: CASKGGGASEAFF
DNA: TGCGCCAGCAAAGGAGGGGGCGCATCTGAAGCTTTCTTT

D: TRBD1
J: TRBJ1-4
size: -
V: TRBV5-1
CDR3: CASSSGQGATNEKLFF
DNA: TGCGCCAGCAGCTCAGGACAGGGGGCAACTAATGAAAAACTGTTTTTT

D: -
J: TRBJ1-5
size: -
V: TRBV5-5
CDR3: CASSLEQLNQPQHF
DNA: TGTGCCAGCAGCTTGGAACAGCTCAATCAGCCCCAGCATTTT

D: TRBD1
J: TRBJ2-6
size: -
V: TRBV11-2
CDR3: CASSLDYEGAGANVLTF
DNA: TGTGCCAGCAGCTTAGATTACGAGGGGGCGGGCGCCAACGTCCTGACTTTC

D: TRBD2
J: TRBJ2-3
size: -
V: TRBV30
CDR3: CAWRRGGRADTQYF
DNA: TGTGCCTGGAGGCGGGGGGGCCGTGCAGATACGCAGTATTTT

D: -
J: TRBJ1-5
size: -
V: TRBV13
CDR3: CASSQANQAQHF
DNA: TGTGCCAGCAGCCAAGCAAATCAGGCCCAGCATTTT

D: -
J: TRBJ1-6
size: -
V: TRBV4-3
CDR3: CASSQDFGRPPLHF
DNA: TGCGCCAGCAGCCAAGATTTTGGGAGGCCACCCCTCCACTTT

D: TRBD2
J: TRBJ2-1
size: -
V: TRBV9
CDR3: CASSFAGGEYNEQFF
DNA: TGTGCGAGCAGTTTCGCGGGGGGAGAATACAATGAGCAGTTCTTC

D: TRBD1
J: TRBJ2-7
size: medium-sized
V: TRBV28
CDR3: CASSYGTGDYEQYF
DNA: TGTGCCAGCAGTTACGGGACAGGGGACTACGAGCAGTACTTC

D: -
J: TRBJ2-2
size: -
V: TRBV4-2
CDR3: CASSQGSTGELFF
DNA: TGTGCCAGCAGCCAAGGCTCCACCGGGGAGCTGTTTTTT

D: TRBD2
J: TRBJ2-1
size: -
V: TRBV28
CDR3: CASSLSAPLEERGIYNEQFF
DNA: TGTGCCAGCAGTTTATCGGCCCCCCTTGAGGAGCGGGGAATCTACAATGAGCAGTTCTTC

D: TRBD1
J: TRBJ2-1
size: -
V: TRBV5-1
CDR3: CASSLWSGGYEQFF
DNA: TGCGCCAGCAGCTTGTGGTCAGGGGGCTATGAGCAGTTCTTC

D: -
J: TRBJ2-3
size: -
V: TRBV5-4
CDR3: CASSLITSTDTQYF
DNA: TGTGCCAGCAGCTTGATCACCAGCACAGATACGCAGTATTTT

D: -
J: TRBJ2-2
size: -
V: TRBV9
CDR3: CASSPGALVEAGELFF
DNA: TGTGCCAGCAGCCCCGGGGCACTAGTGGAAGCCGGGGAGCTGTTTTTT

D: -
J: TRBJ2-7
size: -
V: TRBV4-1
CDR3: CASSQDGGVGLPLPYEQYF
DNA: TGCGCCAGCAGCCAAGATGGGGGCGTGGGACTTCCACTTCCCTACGAGCAGTACTTC

D: -
J: TRBJ2-2
size: -
V: TRBV15
CDR3: CATSRDWTPTGELFF
DNA: TGTGCCACCAGCAGAGATTGGACTCCTACCGGGGAGCTGTTTTTT

D: -
J: TRBJ2-1
size: -
V: TRBV11-2
CDR3: CASSLTGRDEQFF
DNA: TGTGCCAGCAGCTTAACAGGGAGAGATGAGCAGTTCTTC

D: -
J: TRBJ2-1
size: -
V: TRBV7-3
CDR3: CASSQVCRFF
DNA: TGTGCCAGCAGCCAGGTGTGTCGGTTCTTC

D: TRBD2
J: TRBJ2-7
size: -
V: TRBV5-4
CDR3: CASSFWAGGPYEQYF
DNA: TGTGCCAGCAGCTTCTGGGCGGGGGGTCCCTACGAGCAGTACTTC

D: -
J: TRBJ2-7
size: -
V: TRBV4-1
CDR3: CASSQEPGSYEQYF
DNA: TGCGCCAGCAGCCAAGAACCAGGGAGCTACGAGCAGTACTTC

D: -
J: TRBJ2-7
size: -
V: TRBV27
CDR3: CASSPHFREPYEQYF
DNA: TGTGCCAGCAGTCCCCACTTCAGGGAACCTTACGAGCAGTACTTC

D: TRBD1
J: TRBJ2-2
size: -
V: TRBV7-9
CDR3: CASSSSGTGYTGELFF
DNA: TGTGCCAGCAGCTCCTCCGGGACAGGGTACACCGGGGAGCTGTTTTTT

D: -
J: TRBJ2-3
size: -
V: TRBV9
CDR3: CASTINGAHRDTQYF
DNA: TGTGCCAGCACCATAAATGGGGCTCATCGTGATACGCAGTATTTT

D: TRBD1
J: TRBJ2-5
size: -
V: TRBV5-1
CDR3: CASSPGQGQETQYF
DNA: TGCGCCAGCAGCCCAGGACAGGGCCAAGAGACCCAGTACTTC

D: TRBD2
J: TRBJ2-1
size: -
V: TRBV2
CDR3: CASQSGTYNEQFF
DNA: TGTGCCAGCCAAAGCGGGACCTACAATGAGCAGTTCTTC

D: -
J: TRBJ1-2
size: -
V: TRBV7-9
CDR3: CASSSMDFGQNYGYTF
DNA: TGTGCCAGCAGCTCGATGGATTTTGGACAGAACTATGGCTACACCTTC

D: -
J: TRBJ1-3
size: -
V: TRBV30
CDR3: CAWSVLGSGNTIYF
DNA: TGTGCCTGGAGTGTATTGGGCTCTGGAAACACCATATATTTT

D: -
J: TRBJ1-2
size: -
V: TRBV27
CDR3: CASRQGDYGYTF
DNA: TGTGCCAGCAGACAGGGTGACTATGGCTACACCTTC

D: TRBD1
J: TRBJ2-7
size: -
V: TRBV19
CDR3: CASSSGGVSYEQYF
DNA: TGTGCCAGTTCCTCAGGGGGTGTGAGCTACGAGCAGTACTTC

D: TRBD1
J: TRBJ1-3
size: -
V: TRBV9
CDR3: CASSVVPSTGGSGNTIYF
DNA: TGTGCCAGCAGCGTAGTCCCCTCGACAGGGGGCTCTGGAAACACCATATATTTT

D: TRBD2
J: TRBJ2-7
size: -
V: TRBV14
CDR3: CASSLLAGGLYEQYF
DNA: TGTGCCAGCAGCCTATTAGCGGGGGGGCTTTACGAGCAGTACTTC

D: -
J: TRBJ1-1
size: -
V: TRBV11-2
CDR3: CASSFIGPNTEAFF
DNA: TGTGCCAGCAGCTTTATAGGCCCGAACACTGAAGCTTTCTTT

D: -
J: TRBJ1-1
size: -
V: TRBV7-4
CDR3: CASSITREREGTEAFF
DNA: TGTGCCAGCAGCATTACCCGAGAAAGGGAAGGGACTGAAGCTTTCTTT

D: -
J: TRBJ2-7
size: -
V: TRBV30
CDR3: CAWASDYEQYF
DNA: TGTGCCTGGGCCTCGGACTACGAGCAGTACTTC

D: -
J: TRBJ1-6
size: -
V: TRBV19
CDR3: CASSIGGNSPLHF
DNA: TGTGCCAGTAGTATCGGAGGGAATTCACCCCTCCACTTT

D: -
J: TRBJ1-1
size: -
V: TRBV30
CDR3: CACRWGAQDTEAFF
DNA: TGTGCCTGCCGGTGGGGGGCGCAAGACACTGAAGCTTTCTTT

D: -
J: TRBJ2-7
size: -
V: TRBV6-1
CDR3: CASSEGGLPYEQYF
DNA: TGTGCCAGCAGTGAGGGGGGACTCCCCTACGAGCAGTACTTC

D: TRBD2
J: TRBJ2-3
size: -
V: TRBV5-6
CDR3: CASSRGLAGGPRTDTQYF
DNA: TGTGCCAGCAGCCGCGGACTAGCGGGGGGGCCTCGCACAGATACGCAGTATTTT

D: TRBD1
J: TRBJ1-5
size: -
V: TRBV2
CDR3: CASSAPGTVYNQPQHF
DNA: TGTGCCAGCAGTGCCCCCGGGACAGTTTACAATCAGCCCCAGCATTTT

D: TRBD1
J: TRBJ1-2
size: -
V: TRBV2
CDR3: CASSERGRGLYGYTF
DNA: TGTGCCAGCAGTGAAAGGGGCAGGGGGCTTTATGGCTACACCTTC

D: -
J: TRBJ1-1
size: few
V: TRBV5-1
CDR3: CASRTGMNTEAFF
DNA: TGCGCCAGCAGAACAGGTATGAACACTGAAGCTTTCTTT

D: -
J: TRBJ1-1
size: -
V: TRBV19
CDR3: CASIRGPTEAFF
DNA: TGTGCCAGTATCAGGGGCCCCACTGAAGCTTTCTTT

D: TRBD1
J: TRBJ1-2
size: -
V: TRBV19
CDR3: CASSKQGAFYGYTF
DNA: TGTGCCAGTAGTAAGCAGGGGGCGTTTTATGGCTACACCTTC

D: -
J: TRBJ2-1
size: few
V: TRBV7-6
CDR3: CASSRNEYNEQFF
DNA: TGTGCCAGCAGCAGAAACGAGTACAATGAGCAGTTCTTC